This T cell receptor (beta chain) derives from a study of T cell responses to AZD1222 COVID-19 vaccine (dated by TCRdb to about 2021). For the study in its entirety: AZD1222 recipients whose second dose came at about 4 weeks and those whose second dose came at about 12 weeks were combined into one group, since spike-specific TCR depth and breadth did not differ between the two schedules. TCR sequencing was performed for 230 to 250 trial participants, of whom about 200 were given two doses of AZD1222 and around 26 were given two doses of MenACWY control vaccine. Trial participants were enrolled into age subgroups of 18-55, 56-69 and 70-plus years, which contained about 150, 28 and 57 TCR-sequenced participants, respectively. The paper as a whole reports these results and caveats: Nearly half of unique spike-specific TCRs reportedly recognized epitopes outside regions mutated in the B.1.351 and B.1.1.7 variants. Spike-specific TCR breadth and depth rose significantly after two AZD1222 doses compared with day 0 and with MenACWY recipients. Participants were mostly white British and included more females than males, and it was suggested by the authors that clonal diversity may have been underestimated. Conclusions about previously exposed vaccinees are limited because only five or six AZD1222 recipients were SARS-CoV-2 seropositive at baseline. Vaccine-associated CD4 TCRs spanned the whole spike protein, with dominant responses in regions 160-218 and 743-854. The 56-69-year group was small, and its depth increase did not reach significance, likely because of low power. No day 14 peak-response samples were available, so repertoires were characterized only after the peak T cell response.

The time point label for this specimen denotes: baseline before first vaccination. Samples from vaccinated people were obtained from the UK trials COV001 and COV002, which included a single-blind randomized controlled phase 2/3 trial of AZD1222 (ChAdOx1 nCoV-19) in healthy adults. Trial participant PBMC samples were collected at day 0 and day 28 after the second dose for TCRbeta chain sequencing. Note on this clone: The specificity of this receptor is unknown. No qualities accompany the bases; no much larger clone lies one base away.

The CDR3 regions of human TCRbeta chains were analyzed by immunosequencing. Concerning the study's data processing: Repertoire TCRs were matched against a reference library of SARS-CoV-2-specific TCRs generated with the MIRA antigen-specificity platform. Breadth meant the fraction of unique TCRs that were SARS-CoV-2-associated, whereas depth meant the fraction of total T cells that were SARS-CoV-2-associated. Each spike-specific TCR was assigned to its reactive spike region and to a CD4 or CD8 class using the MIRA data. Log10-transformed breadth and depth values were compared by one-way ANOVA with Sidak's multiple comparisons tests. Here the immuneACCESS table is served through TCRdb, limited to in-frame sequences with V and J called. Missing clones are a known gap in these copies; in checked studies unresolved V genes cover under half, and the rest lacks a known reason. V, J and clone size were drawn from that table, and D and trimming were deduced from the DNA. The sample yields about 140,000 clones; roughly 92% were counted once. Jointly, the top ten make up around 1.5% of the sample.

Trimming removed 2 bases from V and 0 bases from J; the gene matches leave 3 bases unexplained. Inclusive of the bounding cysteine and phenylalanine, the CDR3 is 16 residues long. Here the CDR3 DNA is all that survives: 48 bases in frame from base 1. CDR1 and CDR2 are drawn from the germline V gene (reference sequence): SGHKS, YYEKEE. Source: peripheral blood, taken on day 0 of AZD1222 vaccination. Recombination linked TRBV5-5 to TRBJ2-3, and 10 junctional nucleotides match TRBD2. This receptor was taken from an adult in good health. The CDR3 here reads CASSFQTSGSTDTQYF. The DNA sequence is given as TGTGCCAGCAGCTTCCAGACTAGCGGGAGCACAGATACGCAGTATTTT.